These T cell receptor beta chains were read from a single sample in a study of long-term antiretroviral therapy in people with HIV. Measured with immunoSEQ multiplex PCR; TCRdb has only the in-frame clones, and not every one. This sample has approximately 35,000 clones; 70% to 90% occur once, and the top ten carry more than 9%. This specimen was unsorted PBMCs, taken 2.2 years after starting antiretroviral therapy. The receptors were gathered from a man between 18 and 35 years old with HIV. CDR3s leave out the opening cysteine and the closing phenylalanine or tryptophan. The order of the fields is V gene, J gene, CDR3 protein.

v_call: TRBV7-6
j_call: TRBJ1-2
cdr3_aa: ASSHGLGSTYGYT

v_call: TRBV7-2
j_call: TRBJ2-7
cdr3_aa: ASSFGDGSSYEQY

v_call: TRBV7-2
j_call: TRBJ2-7
cdr3_aa: ASSLGTSGTYEQY

v_call: TRBV2
j_call: TRBJ2-7
cdr3_aa: ASTSSSYEQY

v_call: TRBV6-6
j_call: TRBJ1-2
cdr3_aa: ASSPTSRGDYGYT

v_call: TRBV10-3
j_call: TRBJ2-7
cdr3_aa: AINVRQNYEQY

v_call: TRBV19
j_call: TRBJ1-2
cdr3_aa: ASSIVTASLYGYT

v_call: TRBV5-5
j_call: TRBJ2-1
cdr3_aa: ASSLRRGTSSYNEQF

v_call: TRBV14
j_call: TRBJ2-7
cdr3_aa: ASSHPGSLYEQY

v_call: TRBV7-9
j_call: TRBJ2-1
cdr3_aa: ASSSKGQGWNEQF

v_call: TRBV5-4
j_call: TRBJ2-3
cdr3_aa: ASSSEWRDDTQY

v_call: TRBV19
j_call: TRBJ2-1
cdr3_aa: ASSILAGLDEQF

v_call: TRBV6-5
j_call: TRBJ2-1
cdr3_aa: ASRQSGMSYNEQF

v_call: TRBV29-1
j_call: TRBJ1-5
cdr3_aa: SVVVGSAGSQH

v_call: TRBV10-3
j_call: TRBJ2-3
cdr3_aa: AISGRGTDTQY

v_call: TRBV7-9
j_call: TRBJ1-4
cdr3_aa: ASSSPRGGNWEKLF

v_call: TRBV2
j_call: TRBJ1-6
cdr3_aa: ASSETGGSNSPLH

v_call: TRBV28
j_call: TRBJ1-2
cdr3_aa: ASSTTDRPFRGYT

v_call: TRBV7-9
j_call: TRBJ1-5
cdr3_aa: ASSLDISPNQPQH

v_call: TRBV5-4
j_call: TRBJ2-3
cdr3_aa: ATSGTGTLAVDTQY

v_call: TRBV4-1
j_call: TRBJ1-2
cdr3_aa: ASSPPGRRYGYT

v_call: TRBV5-6
j_call: TRBJ2-1
cdr3_aa: ASSNGANNEQF

v_call: TRBV30
j_call: TRBJ1-2
cdr3_aa: AWSLGAGDGYT

v_call: TRBV28
j_call: TRBJ2-7
cdr3_aa: ASSLGGRADEQY

v_call: TRBV6-1
j_call: TRBJ2-7
cdr3_aa: ASSENRQAN

v_call: TRBV10-1
j_call: TRBJ2-3
cdr3_aa: ASSVIQGEDTQY

v_call: TRBV5-1
j_call: TRBJ2-1
cdr3_aa: ASSLVRDRGYNEQF

v_call: TRBV9
j_call: TRBJ2-3
cdr3_aa: ASSPRGDTQY

v_call: TRBV6-5
j_call: TRBJ1-1
cdr3_aa: ASGGAVRTEAF

v_call: TRBV27
j_call: TRBJ2-7
cdr3_aa: ASSPDRLSSYEQY

v_call: TRBV5-1
j_call: TRBJ1-2
cdr3_aa: ASSLIGNYGYT

v_call: TRBV10-3
j_call: TRBJ2-6
cdr3_aa: AISETGTGGSGANVLT

v_call: TRBV28
j_call: TRBJ1-2
cdr3_aa: ASSFNGAYGYT

v_call: TRBV6-5
j_call: TRBJ2-1
cdr3_aa: ASSRMSGYNEQF

v_call: TRBV5-1
j_call: TRBJ2-1
cdr3_aa: ASSLAIKTGNEQF

v_call: TRBV28
j_call: TRBJ2-7
cdr3_aa: ASSLGTAYEQY

v_call: TRBV4-2
j_call: TRBJ2-7
cdr3_aa: ASSIRQGGIYEQY

v_call: TRBV4-1
j_call: TRBJ2-1
cdr3_aa: ASSQPGTPNEQF

v_call: TRBV7-8
j_call: TRBJ1-1
cdr3_aa: ASSLGQANTEAF

v_call: TRBV7-8
j_call: TRBJ2-3
cdr3_aa: ASSVELVTQY

v_call: TRBV2
j_call: TRBJ2-5
cdr3_aa: ASSDSLPGQGVETQY

v_call: TRBV5-6
j_call: TRBJ1-2
cdr3_aa: ASSQMGSYGYT